The clone carrying this T cell receptor beta chain was detected many times. The antigen is unknown. CDR3 size: 16 residues. Per the germline V gene, CDR1 is SEHNR and CDR2 is FQNEAQ (reference sequence). Losses at the gene ends were 1 base for V and 1 base for J; bases not matched to a gene: 3. The data were obtained in a study of molecular identifiers for immune sequencing clone quantification. Study-wide points: Clones that had above 20 RNA copies took up over 99% of effector molecules but under 1% in naive cells.

RNA fractions of 10%, 30% or 50% and roughly 20,000 to 1,000,000 sorted cells were the source of naive CD8 libraries. With listed TCR primers and previously described methods, bulk TCR libraries were prepared. A single record per CDR3 protein comes from TCRdb applying MiXCR to the PCR reads. The sample has 400,000 to 600,000 distinct CDR3 sequences; about 26% are singletons. This sequence joins TRBV7-9 and TRBJ2-5; TRBD1 matches 10 bases. The origin of this receptor is a human donor in good health. Some libraries in this study had Jurkat cell RNA spiked in. What was sequenced was naive CD8+ T cells from blood, with Jurkat cell RNA spiked in. The subset: FACS-sorted CD8+CD4-CCR7+CD45RA+ naive T cells. The CDR3 spells CASSLVRTGGQETQYF. CDR3 bases: TGTGCCAGCAGCTTAGTAAGGACAGGGGGCCAAGAGACCCAGTACTTC. Using reference TRBV7-9 and TRBJ2-5 for the parts outside the CDR3, the full variable domain is DTGVSQNPRHKITKRGQNVTFRCDPISEHNRLYWYRQTLGQGPEFLTYFQNEAQLEKSRLLSDRFSAERPKGSFSTLEIQRTEQGDSAMYLCASSLVRTGGQETQYFGPGTRLLVL.